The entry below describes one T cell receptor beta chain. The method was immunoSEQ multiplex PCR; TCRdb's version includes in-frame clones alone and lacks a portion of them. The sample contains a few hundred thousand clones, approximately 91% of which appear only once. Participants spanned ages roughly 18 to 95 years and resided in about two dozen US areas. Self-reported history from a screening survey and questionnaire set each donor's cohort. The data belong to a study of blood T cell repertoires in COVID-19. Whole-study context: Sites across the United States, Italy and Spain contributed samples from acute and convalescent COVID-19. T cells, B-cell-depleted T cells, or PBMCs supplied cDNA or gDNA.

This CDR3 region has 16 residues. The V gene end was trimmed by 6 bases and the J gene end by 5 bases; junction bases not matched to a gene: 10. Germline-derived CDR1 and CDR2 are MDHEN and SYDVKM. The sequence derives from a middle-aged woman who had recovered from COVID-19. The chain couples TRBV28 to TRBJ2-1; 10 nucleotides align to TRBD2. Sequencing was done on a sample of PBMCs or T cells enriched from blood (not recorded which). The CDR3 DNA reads TGTGCCAGCAGCCTAAGCGGGAGGGCCTTCGACAATGAGCAGTTCTTC. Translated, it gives CASSLSGRAFDNEQFF.